The rows below give T cell receptor beta chains drawn from one sample of a study of beta chain features in type 1 diabetes. The repertoire was sequenced with immunoSEQ multiplex PCR; TCRdb's copy has only in-frame clones and lacks some. The data hold about 150,000 clones, with around 8% observed a single time. The source material was central memory CD4+ T cells from blood. The receptors stem from a young man in good health. CDR3s leave out the opening cysteine and the closing phenylalanine or tryptophan.

>TRBJ1-2|TRBV12-5
ASGGQTDYGYT
>TRBJ2-7|TRBV7-2
ASSPDGQGKYEQY
>TRBJ1-1|TRBV29-1
SALGVGRVNTEAF
>TRBJ2-7|TRBV28
ASNLRAGLESYEQY
>TRBJ1-2|TRBV4-3
ASSLDRGWGYT
>TRBJ1-1|TRBV5-6
ASSLAEGVHTEAF
>TRBJ2-3|TRBV5-4
ASSLVGGLGDTQY
>TRBJ2-3|TRBV10-3
AISESGQITDTQY
>TRBJ2-5|TRBV18
ASTTGTEETQY
>TRBJ1-5|TRBV2
ASNQDGQSQPQH
>TRBJ1-6|TRBV7-9
ASRIITDSPLH
>TRBJ2-7|TRBV18
ASSPPDRGTYEQY
>TRBJ2-2|TRBV11-1
ASSPVRSGELF
>TRBJ2-1|TRBV27
ASSPPGQGNYNEQF
>TRBJ2-3|TRBV7-8
ATTTGTGATDTQY
>TRBJ1-1|TRBV6-1
ASTPGQSTEAF
>TRBJ2-2|TRBV29-1
SVVTSGNTGELF
>TRBJ2-5|TRBV4-2
ASSQGREGETQY
>TRBJ2-5|TRBV9
ASSVGTREGETQY
>TRBJ1-1|TRBV18
ASSPPGEYTEAF
>TRBJ2-2|TRBV7-2
ASSTQNTGELF
>TRBJ1-5|TRBV2
ASSENQGSQPQH
>TRBJ2-7|TRBV5-8
ASSSLGQGWYEQY
>TRBJ2-7|TRBV28
ASSSPGTGWDEQY
>TRBJ2-5|TRBV4-1
ASRPAWGTSGGQETQY
>TRBJ2-1|TRBV27
ASRPTGAHNEQF
>TRBJ1-4|TRBV28
ASSLVGVEKLF
>TRBJ1-1|TRBV7-9
ASSIMGGQTEAF
>TRBJ2-7|TRBV21-1
ASSKASGGSYEQY
>TRBJ2-7|TRBV4-3
ASSRSRAYEQY
>TRBJ1-3|TRBV28
ASSLSGNTIY
>TRBJ2-7|TRBV4-2
ASSQDYRLAGGSYEQY
>TRBJ2-1|TRBV6-5
ASRGLAGVYNEQF
>TRBJ2-3|TRBV5-6
ASSPGRENRDTQY
>TRBJ1-2|TRBV5-4
ASSPGGNRDNYGYT
>TRBJ2-1|TRBV7-2
ASSRGQGASSYNEQF
>TRBJ2-7|TRBV11-1
ASSLGQIYEQY
>TRBJ2-7|TRBV9
ASSVRYSGYEQY
>TRBJ2-3|TRBV11-3
ASSSSRGADTQY
>TRBJ2-3|TRBV7-9
ASSPQRGVADTQY
>TRBJ1-1|TRBV30
AWSVLGTVNTEAF
>TRBJ1-2|TRBV29-1
SVDDLSYRGT
>TRBJ1-2|TRBV19
ASTDGQGHGYT
>TRBJ1-2|TRBV7-2
ASSLATRVYT
>TRBJ2-1|TRBV18
ASSPRTSLENEQF
>TRBJ2-7|TRBV30
ACTSRGGGPREQY
>TRBJ2-5|TRBV6-1
ASRQGAAETQY
>TRBJ2-6|TRBV5-4
ASTGQGRSGANVLT
>TRBJ1-5|TRBV27
ASRIRGDGSNQPQH